This T cell receptor (beta chain) was captured by sequencing in a study of blood T cells in healthy people across ages. With a J-beta primer mix and a sample-barcoded 5' primer, a second PCR ran about 6 to 11 cycles. Template switching added a 12-random-nucleotide identifier to every cDNA molecule. TCRdb redid the calling of the 5' RACE reads with MiXCR, one entry per CDR3 protein. The sample includes about 690,000 distinct CDR3 sequences, approximately 40% seen only once; the top ten take about 30%. As regards this clonotype: What it binds is not known.

Study-wide results and limits: From one million sequenced T cells, diversity estimates were lower bounds. Since the PBMCs were unsorted, naive and antigen-experienced cells could not be conclusively compared. In the absence of known donor CMV status, changes in expanded clonotypes were possibly confounded.

Germline CDR1 and CDR2: SGHRS and YFSETQ. CDR3 length: 17 amino acids. Trimming shortened V by 0 bases and J by 5 bases, and 20 bases separated the two germline ends. The chain has TRBV5-1 and TRBJ1-2; no clear D gene. Specimen: blood. The clonotype comes from a man of 80 years or more in good health. The CDR3 DNA reads TGCGCCAGCAGCTTGGAACCCACCGGATCCCAATTTTATGGCTACACCTTC. This sequence encodes CASSLEPTGSQFYGYTF.